This T cell receptor (beta chain) was identified during a study of OX40 agonist ivuxolimab in advanced cancers. Looking at the study overall: Patients received ivuxolimab, an intravenous treatment, every 2 weeks at 0.01 to 10 mg/kg. Participants could have had prior anti-PD-1, anti-PD-L1 or anti-CTLA-4 therapy, and less than 45% had some.

This clone showed up just once. V dropped 4 bases and J dropped 4; count of bases not matched to a gene: 6. The germline V gene encodes CDR1 SGDLS and CDR2 YYNGEE. The CDR3 loop spans 15 amino acids. Produced via immunoSEQ multiplex PCR; TCRdb's table is partial and in-frame only. The sample lists 26,000 or so clones; approximately 83% were seen once. On cycle 4 day 1 and cycle 7 day 1, as well as at baseline, blood was sampled. The chain recombines TRBV9 with TRBJ2-2, with 8 nucleotides matching TRBD2. The TCR sequence derives from an adult with an advanced solid tumor such as melanoma, head and neck, liver or kidney cancer. The sample consisted of CD4+ or CD8+ T cells sorted from blood, taken in a trial of the OX40 agonist ivuxolimab. CDR3 sequence (DNA): TGTGCCAGCAGCTTCGGGGGGGCGGTCACCGGGGAGCTGTTTTTT. It translates to CASSFGGAVTGELFF.